The 23 T cell receptor beta chains reported below all come from one sample, sequenced in a study of T cell responses to AZD1222 COVID-19 vaccine. The method was immunoSEQ multiplex PCR; TCRdb's version includes in-frame clones alone and lacks a portion of them. The data show some 120,000 clones, with approximately 88% seen just once and roughly 5.4% held by the top ten. The input for sequencing was peripheral blood, taken on day 0 of AZD1222 vaccination. The origin of the receptors is an adult in good health.

This clone was recorded only once. This chain joins TRBV14 and TRBJ2-1; 8 positions match TRBD2. Trimming at V came to 3 bases and at J to 6 bases, leaving 7 bases not matched to a gene. The germline V gene encodes CDR1 SGHDN and CDR2 FVKESK. The CDR3 is 15 residues long. The chain's CDR3 is CASSQKVLAANEQFF. CDR3 nucleotides: TGTGCCAGCAGCCAGAAGGTACTAGCGGCCAATGAGCAGTTCTTC.

This clone was observed a single time. The chain uses TRBV19 and TRBJ1-2, with 8 nucleotides matching TRBD1. The CDR3 is 17 amino acids. V was clipped by 3 bases and J by 1 base; unmatched bases: 10. Germline lookup yields CDR1 LNHDA and CDR2 SQIVND (reference sequence). As DNA, the CDR3 is TGTGCCAGTAGTATCCTGGGGACAGGAAGTTTTAACTATGGCTACACCTTC. Protein: CASSILGTGSFNYGYTF.

CDR3 sequence: CASSGDRNTEAFF. The CDR3 region has the DNA TGTGCCAGCAGCGGGGACCGGAACACTGAAGCTTTCTTT. The chain links TRBV7-8 to TRBJ1-1, with D possibly TRBD1 on 5 matching bases. This CDR3 has 13 amino acids. V was pared by 5 bases and J by 1 base, with 8 bases between. Germline CDR1 reads SGHVS; CDR2 reads FQNEAQ. The full variable domain, its missing parts supplied by reference TRBV7-8 and TRBJ1-1, is GAGVSQSPRYKVAKRGQDVALRCDPISGHVSLFWYQQALGQGPEFLTYFQNEAQLDKSGLPSDRFFAERPEGSVSTLKIQRTQQEDSAVYLCASSGDRNTEAFFGQGTRLTVV.

The chain joins TRBV3-1 (or the pseudogene TRBV3-2) to TRBJ1-2; D gene uncertain. Germline V gene data show CDR1 as LGHDT and CDR2 as YNNKEL (reference sequence). The CDR3 is 16 residues long. The ends were cut back, 0 bases at V and 4 bases at J, with 15 bases in the middle. The CDR3 sequence: CASSQDATAVSYGYTF. The CDR3 DNA reads as TGTGCCAGCAGCCAAGACGCGACCGCTGTTTCCTATGGCTACACCTTC.

The rearrangement links TRBV27 to TRBJ2-2; D may be TRBD1 (5 bases). The V end lost 1 base, the J end lost 6 bases, and 12 bases lay between the germline ends. The CDR3 covers 15 residues. CDR1 is MNHEY and CDR2 is SMNVEV in the germline V gene (reference sequence). The CDR3: CASSLLAGFAGELFF. As DNA, the CDR3 is TGTGCCAGCAGTTTATTGGCAGGGTTTGCCGGGGAGCTGTTTTTT.

This clone showed up just once. The J gene is TRBJ1-1, the V gene TRBV19; D may be TRBD1 (5 bases). The CDR3 is 12 residues long. V dropped 8 bases and J dropped 4 bases, with 11 bases sitting between them. The V gene's germline CDR1 is LNHDA and CDR2 SQIVND (reference sequence). The CDR3 is CASGGDGTEAFF. CDR3 DNA sequence: TGTGCCAGTGGGGGGGACGGCACTGAAGCTTTCTTT.

This chain uses TRBV6-5 with TRBJ1-4; D perhaps matches TRBD1 (5 bases). CDR3 length equals 14 residues. V was shortened by 11 bases and J by 6 bases, with 19 bases between the two germline ends. CDR1 and CDR2 from the germline V gene are MNHEY and SVGAGI. The CDR3 nucleotides are TGTGCCGCCCGGGACGTCTTAGGGGATGAAAAACTGTTTTTT. It yields the protein CAARDVLGDEKLFF.

The chain links TRBV15 to TRBJ2-7; D remains ambiguous. V was shortened by 2 bases and J by 6 bases, with 11 bases between the two germline ends. Germline values: CDR1 LNHNV, CDR2 YYDKDF (reference sequence). This CDR3 has 13 amino acids. The CDR3 loop reads CATSRRQEGEQYF. The DNA for the CDR3 is TGTGCCACCAGCAGACGACAAGAAGGCGAGCAGTACTTC.

This clone has only a few counts. The rearrangement joins TRBV5-1 to TRBJ2-5; 11 nucleotides line up with TRBD2. Germline trimming cut 0 bases from V and 2 bases from J; bases unmatched to any gene: 3. This CDR3 has 16 amino acids. Germline V gene data show CDR1 as SGHRS and CDR2 as YFSETQ. Here the CDR3 reads CASSLEGTSGQETQYF. DNA for the CDR3: TGCGCCAGCAGCTTGGAGGGGACTAGCGGACAAGAGACCCAGTACTTC.

This clone was seen a single time. This chain joins TRBV13 and TRBJ1-1; perhaps TRBD1 as D (5 bases). CDR1 and CDR2 (germline): PRHDT, FYEKMQ (reference sequence). This CDR3 spans 15 amino acids. V was pared by 2 bases and J by 3 bases, with 13 bases between. The CDR3 is CASSLLPGEDTEAFF. The CDR3 DNA reads TGTGCCAGCAGCTTATTACCGGGGGAGGACACTGAAGCTTTCTTT.

The chain joins TRBV6-5 to TRBJ1-2; unclear D gene. V lost 2 bases and J lost 3, with 10 bases in between. Per germline, CDR1 MNHEY and CDR2 SVGAGI. This CDR3 contains 14 residues. CDR3: CASSYDSSDYGYTF. The CDR3 DNA follows: TGTGCCAGCAGTTACGACTCTTCGGACTATGGCTACACCTTC.

The chain recombines TRBV5-6 with TRBJ1-6; D unclear. Germline V lookup: CDR1 SGHDT, CDR2 YYEEEE. The CDR3 loop spans 15 amino acids. V was trimmed by 6 bases and J by 4 bases, leaving 14 bases between them. The CDR3 nucleotides are TGTGCCAGCAACACGGGGAGATCATATAATTCACCCCTCCACTTT. Translating gives CASNTGRSYNSPLHF.

This clone was recorded once. V is TRBV14 and J is TRBJ2-7; 10 positions agree with TRBD1. Germline trimming cut 2 bases from V and 3 bases from J; bases unmatched to any gene: 1. The CDR3 length is 14 residues. The germline gives CDR1 SGHDN, CDR2 FVKESK. Written as DNA, the CDR3 is TGTGCCAGCAGCCAATGGACAGGGGGCTACGAGCAGTACTTC. Protein product: CASSQWTGGYEQYF.

The chain carries TRBV5-1 and TRBJ2-5; 8 nucleotides agree with TRBD2. Germline CDR1 reads SGHRS; CDR2 reads YFSETQ. The J segment lost 1 base and the V segment lost 4 bases, leaving 15 bases of the junction unmatched. This CDR3 spans 18 amino acids. CDR3 in amino acids: CASSRQPGLVSSQETQYF. In DNA form, the CDR3 reads TGCGCCAGCAGCAGACAACCGGGACTAGTTTCTTCCCAAGAGACCCAGTACTTC.

The rearrangement links TRBV29-1 to TRBJ2-1, with 7 nucleotides matching TRBD1. The V gene end was trimmed by 5 bases and the J gene end by 8 bases; junction bases not matched to a gene: 12. This CDR3 spans 14 amino acids. Germline V lookup: CDR1 SQVTM, CDR2 ANQGSEA. The CDR3 nucleotides read TGCAGCGTTTCCCGGGACAGTTCGGTCGATGAGCAGTTCTTC. As protein: CSVSRDSSVDEQFF.

The chain has TRBV30 and TRBJ1-2; D gene ambiguous. This CDR3 comprises 13 residues. The germline V and J ends were trimmed by 0 bases and 2 bases, with 7 bases remaining between them. The germline V gene encodes CDR1 GTSNPN and CDR2 SVGIG (reference sequence). DNA for the CDR3: TGTGCCTGGAGTGTCGGGAAAAACTATGGCTACACCTTC. It encodes CAWSVGKNYGYTF.

A single count supports this clone. V and J are TRBV27 and TRBJ2-1; 7 nucleotides agree with TRBD2. V gave up 0 bases and J gave up 8 bases; unmatched junction bases: 10. Germline V gene sequence: CDR1 MNHEY, CDR2 SMNVEV (reference sequence). The CDR3 has 16 amino acids. In nucleotides, the CDR3 is TGTGCCAGCAGTTTATCGAGACTAGCCCGACCTGATGAGCAGTTCTTC. It yields the protein CASSLSRLARPDEQFF.

The V call is TRBV6-5, the J call TRBJ2-1, with D perhaps TRBD2 (5 bases). V shed 7 bases and J shed 2 bases, with 9 bases lying between them. This CDR3 is built from 13 residues. Germline V lookup: CDR1 MNHEY, CDR2 SVGAGI. The CDR3 sequence: CASNLAAYNEQFF. In DNA, the CDR3 is TGTGCCAGCAACCTAGCAGCCTACAATGAGCAGTTCTTC.

The chain links TRBV11-2 to TRBJ2-5; D is possibly TRBD1 (5 bases). The germline V and J ends were trimmed by 5 bases and 5 bases, with 18 bases remaining between them. Germline CDR1 SGHAT, CDR2 FQNNGV. The CDR3 is made up of 15 amino acids. The CDR3 bases are TGTGCCAGCAGCCCCTCTGGGGCAGAAGGGGAGACCCAGTACTTC. Protein sequence: CASSPSGAEGETQYF.

The genes are TRBV23-1 and TRBJ1-1; tentatively, D is TRBD1 (6 bases). TRBV23-1 is marked as an open reading frame, function uncertain. V lost 7 bases, J lost 1 base, and 10 bases lay in between. The CDR3 has 13 residues. CDR3 sequence reads: CASKGVGNTEAFF. As DNA, the CDR3 is TGCGCCAGCAAGGGGGTGGGGAACACTGAAGCTTTCTTT.

The chain employs TRBV3-1 (or the pseudogene TRBV3-2) and TRBJ2-1; the D gene is possibly TRBD2 (6 bases). Per the germline V gene, CDR1 is LGHDT and CDR2 is YNNKEL (reference sequence). The germline V and J ends were trimmed by 6 bases and 6 bases, with 12 bases remaining between them. The CDR3 spans 13 residues. The CDR3: CASRDYLSNEQFF. The CDR3 nucleotides read TGTGCCAGCAGGGACTACCTTAGCAATGAGCAGTTCTTC.

V is TRBV6-5 and J is TRBJ1-1; 7 bases map to TRBD1. The V segment lost 0 bases and the J segment 7 bases; nucleotides outside the gene matches: 5. The CDR3 totals 14 residues. Germline V gene lookup returns CDR1 MNHEY and CDR2 SVGAGI. CDR3 sequence (DNA): TGTGCCAGCAGTTACTCGACAGGGAATTATGAAGCTTTCTTT. Protein sequence: CASSYSTGNYEAFF.

CDR3 region: CASSQGPGSAEAFF. In nucleotides, the CDR3 is TGTGCCAGCAGCCAAGGACCAGGGAGCGCTGAAGCTTTCTTT. The J gene is TRBJ1-1, the V gene TRBV3-1 (or the pseudogene TRBV3-2); D is possibly TRBD1 (5 bases). This CDR3 has 14 amino acids. The germline CDR1 and CDR2 sequences are LGHDT and YNNKEL (reference sequence). V was clipped by 1 base and J by 6 bases, with 12 bases between them.